Each of the 14 T cell receptor beta chains below was sequenced from the same sample in a study of cytotoxic CD8 clonotypes in ibrutinib-treated CLL. TCRdb's table, derived via immunoSEQ multiplex PCR, lists solely in-frame clones and lacks some. The table includes some 300,000 clones, roughly 80% detected once. The material sequenced was PBMCs, taken before ibrutinib treatment. The receptors here all came from a human donor with chronic lymphocytic leukemia.

J is TRBJ1-2 and V is TRBV6-5; D is unresolved. Trimming removed 4 bases at V and 8 bases at J, with 14 bases between. Germline CDR1 MNHEY, CDR2 SVGAGI. This CDR3 has 13 residues. The CDR3 region is CASSSHWAEGYTF. CDR3 nucleotide sequence: TGTGCCAGCAGTTCCCATTGGGCGGAGGGCTACACCTTC.

This chain joins TRBV5-6 and TRBJ1-4; D is undetermined. V lost 0 bases and J 7 bases, leaving 19 bases between the germline ends. CDR3 length: 17 residues. Germline V gene sequence: CDR1 SGHDT, CDR2 YYEEEE. The CDR3 region is CASSLGLTRDGVEKLFF. The CDR3 DNA follows: TGTGCCAGCAGCTTGGGATTAACCCGTGACGGAGTTGAAAAACTGTTTTTT.

This clone showed up just once. The chain joins TRBV7-9 to TRBJ2-4; 8 bases fit TRBD1. With 4 bases clipped from V and 9 bases from J, the junction kept 11 bases outside the gene matches. The germline V gene encodes CDR1 SEHNR and CDR2 FQNEAQ (reference sequence). This CDR3 comprises 15 residues. CDR3 loop: CASSSSDRAGTIQYF. The CDR3 DNA is TGTGCCAGCAGCTCTTCGGACAGGGCCGGTACCATTCAGTACTTC.

The count of this clone is one. DNA of the CDR3: TGTGCCTGGAGTGTCCGGTGGGGATGGGGGAGGGGTCCCTACGAGCAGTACTTC. The encoded protein is CAWSVRWGWGRGPYEQYF. This chain uses TRBV30 with TRBJ2-7; 7 nucleotides align to TRBD2. Trimming took 0 bases from V and 2 from J; bases not matched to a gene: 16. Germline V CDR1 and CDR2: GTSNPN, SVGIG (reference sequence). The CDR3 covers 18 residues.

This chain connects TRBV5-8 to TRBJ2-5; 8 nucleotides agree with TRBD1. The CDR3 is 16 amino acids. Germline assignment: CDR1 SGHTS and CDR2 YDEGEE. J gave up 5 bases and V 4 bases, and 13 bases lay outside the gene matches. The CDR3 DNA is TGTGCCAGCAGCGGGGGAGCAGGGGGCTCCTGGGAGACCCAGTACTTC. Its protein product is CASSGGAGGSWETQYF.

This rearrangement joins TRBV5-4 to TRBJ2-7, with a tentative D call TRBD1 (7 bases). V lost 4 bases to trimming and J lost 4 bases, with 21 bases between them. Germline values: CDR1 SGHNT, CDR2 YYREEE (reference sequence). This CDR3 is 16 amino acids long. The DNA of the CDR3 is TGTGCCAGCAGCCCCAGGGTGACAGGGCTAGCGTACGAGCAGTACTTC. It codes for CASSPRVTGLAYEQYF.

The V and J genes are TRBV9 and TRBJ1-2; no clear D gene. Trimming shortened V by 0 bases and J by 1 base, and 10 bases separated the two germline ends. This CDR3 contains 15 residues. From germline, CDR1 is SGDLS and CDR2 YYNGEE. The CDR3 sequence is CASSVGMGSNYGYTF. The CDR3 nucleotides are TGTGCCAGCAGCGTAGGTATGGGTAGTAACTATGGCTACACCTTC.

The gene calls are TRBV9 and TRBJ2-7, with TRBD2 identical over 13 bases. CDR1 and CDR2 from the germline V gene are SGDLS and YYNGEE. The CDR3 has 16 residues. The V gene end was trimmed by 4 bases and the J gene end by 2 bases; junction bases not matched to a gene: 6. The CDR3 sequence is CASSNGTSGRAYEQYF. CDR3 bases: TGTGCCAGCAGCAACGGTACTAGCGGGAGGGCCTACGAGCAGTACTTC.

The rearrangement uses TRBV6-5 and TRBJ2-2; D ambiguous. There are 12 residues in the CDR3. Trimming shortened V by 6 bases and J by 5 bases, and 7 bases separated the two germline ends. In germline, CDR1 is MNHEY, CDR2 SVGAGI. Here the CDR3 reads CASRQTTGELFF. The DNA of the CDR3 is TGTGCCAGCAGACAGACTACCGGGGAGCTGTTTTTT.

This clone was detected once. The genes are TRBV5-6 and TRBJ2-1; TRBD2 agrees at 7 bases. CDR1 and CDR2 from the germline V gene are SGHDT and YYEEEE. The CDR3 spans 14 residues. V trimming: 2 bases; J trimming: 6 bases; junction bases outside the gene matches: 5. The CDR3 here is CASSFGLVFNEQFF. DNA for the CDR3: TGTGCCAGCAGCTTCGGACTAGTTTTCAATGAGCAGTTCTTC.

The chain is built from TRBV4-3 and TRBJ1-4; D unclear. Germline assignment: CDR1 LGHNA and CDR2 YSLEER. The CDR3 spans 16 residues. The V gene lost 0 bases and the J gene lost 0 bases, with 8 bases spanning the gap. The CDR3 DNA reads TGCGCCAGCAGCCAAGACTCCCCGGCAACTAATGAAAAACTGTTTTTT. This translates into CASSQDSPATNEKLFF.

The chain has TRBV6-5 and TRBJ2-2; TRBD1 matches 7 bases. The CDR3 consists of 16 residues. Germline loops: CDR1 MNHEY, CDR2 SVGAGI. V shed 4 bases, J shed 2 bases, and the junction held 7 bases outside the gene matches. DNA of the CDR3: TGTGCCAGCAGTTTCGACAGGGACCTTAACACCGGGGAGCTGTTTTTT. Its translation: CASSFDRDLNTGELFF.

The V gene is TRBV27, the J gene TRBJ2-2, with no clear D. The V end lost 5 bases, the J end lost 3 bases, and 4 bases lay between the germline ends. This CDR3 region has 12 residues. Looked up from germline, CDR1 is MNHEY and CDR2 is SMNVEV (reference sequence). The CDR3 sequence: CASSADTGELFF. The CDR3 DNA follows: TGTGCCAGCAGTGCCGACACCGGGGAGCTGTTTTTT.

J is TRBJ2-3 and V is TRBV18; a weak D match, TRBD2 (5 bases). Trimming shortened V by 0 bases and J by 2 bases, and 9 bases separated the two germline ends. This CDR3 has 15 amino acids. Germline V gene data show CDR1 as KGHSH and CDR2 as LQKENI. The CDR3 DNA reads TGTGCCAGCTCACCACCGGGAGCGGACACAGATACGCAGTATTTT. It yields the protein CASSPPGADTDTQYF.